Listed below are T cell receptor beta chains from one sample, sequenced in a study of PD-L1 blockade in urothelial cancer. Assay: immunoSEQ multiplex PCR; the TCRdb copy retains only in-frame clones and omits some. Of approximately 50,000 clones in the sample, roughly 82% are singletons; the top ten hold 1% to 1.5%. Sequenced here: PBMCs, sampled around atezolizumab (anti-PD-L1) treatment. The receptors stem from a man aged 50 or older with urothelial cancer. The CDR3 runs from the conserved cysteine through the conserved F or W. D genes are given only for firm matches. A row's size may be missing; if present it is once, few, many or a size class.

cdr3_nt	cdr3_aa	clone_size	v_call	j_call	d_call
TGCAGCGTTGAAAAGACGGGAGGGGAGACCCAGTACTTC	CSVEKTGGETQYF	once	TRBV29-1	TRBJ2-5	TRBD2
TGTGCCAGCAGCCTTGGCGGGCAGAACACAGATACGCAGTATTTT	CASSLGGQNTDTQYF	NA	TRBV11-3	TRBJ2-3	NA
TGTGCCAGCAGCGTAGGTATAGGACAGGGTTACGAGCAGTACTTC	CASSVGIGQGYEQYF	NA	TRBV9	TRBJ2-7	TRBD1
TGCAGTGCCGACCGGAGGTATGAGCAGTTCTTC	CSADRRYEQFF	NA	TRBV20-1	TRBJ2-1	NA
TGTGCCAGTAGCCCCCGGACTAGCGGGAGTTGGACAGATACGCAGTATTTT	CASSPRTSGSWTDTQYF	NA	TRBV19	TRBJ2-3	TRBD2
TGTGCCAGCAGCTCCGGACAGGCCCTCAATCAGCCCCAGCATTTT	CASSSGQALNQPQHF	NA	TRBV5-6	TRBJ1-5	TRBD1
TGCGCCAGCAGCCCCGGACAGAACGAGCAGTACTTC	CASSPGQNEQYF	NA	TRBV4-1	TRBJ2-7	NA
TGTGCTAGTGGTCACCGACAGGGGGGTTCGAATACGCAGTATTTT	CASGHRQGGSNTQYF	NA	TRBV12-5	TRBJ2-3	TRBD1
TGTGCCAGCAGCTTATTGGGACAGGGAACTGATACGCAGTATTTT	CASSLLGQGTDTQYF	NA	TRBV5-6	TRBJ2-3	TRBD1
TGTGCCAGCAGTCGCTCGGACAGGGGGCGAGAGCAGTACTTC	CASSRSDRGREQYF	NA	TRBV6-5	TRBJ2-5	TRBD1
TGCAGCGTTGAAGACCCCAGGGAAGCTTTCTTT	CSVEDPREAFF	few	TRBV29-1	TRBJ1-1	NA
TGTGCCAGCAGCCAAGTTGTAACAGGGGGCCGACTCGGACTTAATGAAAAACTGTTTTTT	CASSQVVTGGRLGLNEKLFF	few	TRBV14	TRBJ1-4	TRBD1
TGTGCCAGCAGTTACCTGTGGGGGGGCGAGGCTGAAGCTTTCTTT	CASSYLWGGEAEAFF	once	TRBV6-5	TRBJ1-1	NA
TGTGCCAGCAGCTCCCCGAGTCAGGGTGTTTCCAAATGGAATTCACCCCTCCACTTT	CASSSPSQGVSKWNSPLHF	NA	TRBV5-4	TRBJ1-6	NA
TGTGCCAGCAGTGAATTGGTAGCGAACAATGAGCAGTTCTTC	CASSELVANNEQFF	NA	TRBV6-1	TRBJ2-1	NA
TGTGCCAGCAGCTTCCGACTAGCGGGGGCCTCCTACTCCTACAATGAGCAGTTCTTC	CASSFRLAGASYSYNEQFF	NA	TRBV7-9	TRBJ2-1	TRBD2
TGTGCCAGTAGTATCAGCGGGGTCTCCTACGAGCAGTACTTC	CASSISGVSYEQYF	once	TRBV19	TRBJ2-7	TRBD2
TGTGCCAGCAGTAGTGAGCAGTTCTTC	CASSSEQFF	NA	TRBV7-9	TRBJ2-1	NA
TGTGCCAGCAGCGTAGCTCAGGGGGCCAACACTGAAGCTTTCTTT	CASSVAQGANTEAFF	NA	TRBV9	TRBJ1-1	TRBD1
TGTGCTAGTGGAACCGGGACAGGGGGCGCCGGAGATACGCAGTATTTT	CASGTGTGGAGDTQYF	NA	TRBV12-5	TRBJ2-3	TRBD1
TGTGCCAGCAGCTTCGGCCCGGGAGCTAACTATGGCTACACCTTC	CASSFGPGANYGYTF	NA	TRBV11-2	TRBJ1-2	NA
TGTGCCAGCAGCGTCGGGACAGGGAGGAGAAATCAGCCCCAGCATTTT	CASSVGTGRRNQPQHF	once	TRBV5-6	TRBJ1-5	TRBD1
TGCGCCAGCAGCTTCGGGGGTTGGGAAAACACCATATATTTT	CASSFGGWENTIYF	NA	TRBV5-1	TRBJ1-3	NA
TGTGCCAGCAGCCTACGGACAGGGCCGAACTATGGCTACACCTTC	CASSLRTGPNYGYTF	NA	TRBV7-8	TRBJ1-2	TRBD1
TGTGCCACCGCAGCGGGAGTAAGGACCGGGGAGCTGTTTTTT	CATAAGVRTGELFF	NA	TRBV19	TRBJ2-2	TRBD2
TGTGCCAGCAGCTCAGCGGGAGAAGGCTACAATGAGCAGTTCTTC	CASSSAGEGYNEQFF	once	TRBV7-9	TRBJ2-1	TRBD2
TGCGCCAGCAGCCAAGGGTCGGAGTCGTTGGGCTATGGCTACACCTTC	CASSQGSESLGYGYTF	NA	TRBV4-3	TRBJ1-2	NA
TGTGCCAGCAGCCAGCCCGGACAGGGGAACACCGGGGAGCTGTTTTTT	CASSQPGQGNTGELFF	NA	TRBV7-8	TRBJ2-2	TRBD1
TGTGCCAGCAGACCTACAGGGCTGCAGCCCCAGCATTTT	CASRPTGLQPQHF	NA	TRBV6-5	TRBJ1-5	NA
TGCGCCAGCAGCCAACCTCCGGACAGGGGGCACTATGGCTACACCTTC	CASSQPPDRGHYGYTF	few	TRBV4-1	TRBJ1-2	TRBD1
TGTGCCAGCAGCTTAGTTTCCGGGACTAGAAACTACGAGCAGTACTTC	CASSLVSGTRNYEQYF	NA	TRBV11-2	TRBJ2-7	TRBD2
TGTGCCATCAGAGGGGGCCTGACTAGTTCCTCCTACAATGAGCAGTTCTTC	CAIRGGLTSSSYNEQFF	few	TRBV10-3	TRBJ2-1	NA
TGTGCCAGCAGTTCCGGGAGCAGTGTCCCTCAAGGGGTGCTGCTCTTC	CASSSGSSVPQGVLLF	NA	TRBV7-6	TRBJ2-1	NA
TGTGCCAGCGCCGGGAAGTACGGTAACTATGGCTACACCTTC	CASAGKYGNYGYTF	NA	TRBV6-1	TRBJ1-2	NA
TGCGCCAGCAGCTCCGGGGACAGGGCCACCGCTGGCTACACCTTC	CASSSGDRATAGYTF	NA	TRBV5-1	TRBJ1-2	TRBD1
TGTGCCAGCAGTGCCCGGGAGGGGGGCTCCTACAATGAGCAGTTCTTC	CASSAREGGSYNEQFF	NA	TRBV6-1	TRBJ2-1	TRBD2
TGTGCCAGCAGCTATGGGACTAGCGGGGGGTCCTCCGGGCCAGATACGCAGTATTTT	CASSYGTSGGSSGPDTQYF	NA	TRBV7-3	TRBJ2-3	TRBD2
TGTGCCAGCAGCACCGGGGACAGCAATAACTATGGCTACACCTTC	CASSTGDSNNYGYTF	NA	TRBV21-1	TRBJ1-2	NA
TGTGCCATCGGGAGGGAGGGAGGAGAGACCCAGTACTTC	CAIGREGGETQYF	NA	TRBV10-3	TRBJ2-5	TRBD2
TGCGCCAGCAGCTTGGACAGGGTAGGCGAGCAGTACTTC	CASSLDRVGEQYF	few	TRBV5-1	TRBJ2-7	NA
TGTGCCAGCAGTGATTCACAGGGTCCGGCCGGCAATCAGCCCCAGCATTTT	CASSDSQGPAGNQPQHF	NA	TRBV25-1	TRBJ1-5	NA
TGCAGTGCCCTCTTAAACACTGAAGCTTTCTTT	CSALLNTEAFF	NA	TRBV20-1	TRBJ1-1	NA
TGTGCCAGCAGCGAGGGGGTCAGCTCTGGAAACACCATATATTTT	CASSEGVSSGNTIYF	NA	TRBV7-8	TRBJ1-3	NA
TGTGCCAGTACCCCCCTTCTCGGCACCGGGGAGCTGTTTTTT	CASTPLLGTGELFF	NA	TRBV19	TRBJ2-2	NA
TGTGCCTGGACCGGGGGTTACAATGAGCAGTTCTTC	CAWTGGYNEQFF	NA	TRBV30	TRBJ2-1	NA
TGCGCCAGCAGCTTGGCAGGGACTCCCCAAGAGACCCAGTACTTC	CASSLAGTPQETQYF	NA	TRBV5-1	TRBJ2-5	NA
TGTGCCAGTAGAGGAGACGAAGCTTTCTTT	CASRGDEAFF	NA	TRBV19	TRBJ1-1	NA
TGTGCCAGCAGCTTCGGTAGTCGATTCTACGAGCAGTACTTC	CASSFGSRFYEQYF	NA	TRBV7-2	TRBJ2-7	NA
TGCGCCAGCAGTGGAGCAGGGGTAGGCACCGGGGAGCTGTTTTTT	CASSGAGVGTGELFF	once	TRBV10-1	TRBJ2-2	NA
TGTGCTAGTGGTTCCTCCGGGACTAGCGGGAACACCGGGGAGCTGTTTTTT	CASGSSGTSGNTGELFF	NA	TRBV12-5	TRBJ2-2	TRBD2
TGTGCCAGTAGTACCCCCGGCGGGGGTGGGACCGGGGAGCTGTTTTTT	CASSTPGGGGTGELFF	NA	TRBV19	TRBJ2-2	TRBD2
TGTGCCAGCAGCCCGATGACTAGCGGCTCCTACGAGCAGTACTTC	CASSPMTSGSYEQYF	NA	TRBV9	TRBJ2-7	TRBD2
TGTGCCAGCAGCAAAGGTGTGGGCCCTAAACGACATGGCTACACCTTC	CASSKGVGPKRHGYTF	NA	TRBV21-1	TRBJ1-2	NA
TGTGCCAGCTCAAAGGCGGGGCCGAACTCTGGGGCCAACGTCCTGACTTTC	CASSKAGPNSGANVLTF	NA	TRBV18	TRBJ2-6	NA
TGTGCCAGCACCCGGACAGGGGGAACCTACGAGCAGTACTTC	CASTRTGGTYEQYF	once	TRBV7-2	TRBJ2-7	TRBD1
TGTGCCAGCAGTTCCTCACAGGGAAGAGGAAACACCATATATTTT	CASSSSQGRGNTIYF	few	TRBV28	TRBJ1-3	NA
TGCAGTGCGGACAGGGGCGGCTACACCTTC	CSADRGGYTF	NA	TRBV20-1	TRBJ1-2	TRBD1